These 11 T cell receptor beta chains were sequenced from one sample in a study of CD8 T cells in Susac syndrome. An amount of RNA that ranged from roughly 0.45 to 1 ug was reverse transcribed with random hexamers. Via MiXCR, TCRdb re-called the immunoSEQ multiplex PCR reads, giving one row per CDR3 protein. This table has about 190,000 distinct CDR3 sequences, around nine tenths appearing once. Sequencing was carried out using CD4+ T cells from PBMCs. Every receptor here comes from a human donor with Susac syndrome.

The rearrangement joins TRBV19 to TRBJ2-7; weak D call: TRBD2 (6 bases). CDR3 length equals 16 residues. Trimming cost V 5 bases and J 1 base, with 18 bases left between them. CDR1 and CDR2 from the germline V gene are LNHDA and SQIVND (reference sequence). The CDR3 DNA reads TGTGCCAGTAGTCCCGTGAGGGGAGGAAGGTCCTACGAGCAGTACTTC. Its translation is CASSPVRGGRSYEQYF.

The chain joins TRBV7-9 to TRBJ2-7, with D perhaps given as TRBD1 or TRBD2 (5 bases each). The V gene's germline CDR1 is SEHNR and CDR2 FQNEAQ (reference sequence). The ends were cut back, 5 bases at V and 6 bases at J, with 17 bases in the middle. The CDR3 is 14 residues long. The CDR3 here is CASSTPGTRGEQYF. The CDR3 nucleotides read TGTGCCAGCAGCACCCCAGGGACCCGGGGCGAGCAGTACTTC.

The rearrangement uses TRBV18 and TRBJ1-3; 9 nucleotides align to TRBD1. The CDR3 is made up of 16 amino acids. Germline V CDR1 and CDR2: KGHSH, LQKENI. J gave up 0 bases and V 3 bases, and 3 bases lay outside the gene matches. The CDR3 reads CASSPGQGNSGNTIYF. CDR3 sequence (DNA): TGTGCCAGCTCACCGGGACAGGGCAACTCTGGAAACACCATATATTTT.

This clonotype has just one count. This chain uses TRBV5-1 with TRBJ2-5; 9 positions match TRBD1. The CDR3 runs to 15 residues. The germline V gene encodes CDR1 SGHRS and CDR2 YFSETQ. V shed 3 bases and J 2 bases; nucleotides not matched to a gene: 5. CDR3 sequence (DNA): TGCGCCAGCAGCTCTGGGACAGGGCCGCAAGAGACCCAGTACTTC. Amino acids: CASSSGTGPQETQYF.

V is TRBV19 and J is TRBJ1-4; a weak D match, TRBD1 (6 bases). Looked up from germline, CDR1 is LNHDA and CDR2 is SQIVND (reference sequence). The V end was cut by 6 bases, the J end by 2 bases, with 19 bases between. The CDR3 covers 17 residues. CDR3 coding DNA: TGTGCCAGTAGGGCAGGGGTTAATCCGTGGACTAATGAAAAACTGTTTTTT. Translated: CASRAGVNPWTNEKLFF.

The V gene is TRBV27, the J gene TRBJ1-5; no firm D call. Germline V gives CDR1 MNHEY, CDR2 SMNVEV (reference sequence). The CDR3 is 13 residues long. V lost 3 bases and J 0 bases, leaving 3 bases between the germline ends. The chain's CDR3 is CASSFNSNQPQHF. The CDR3 region has the DNA TGTGCCAGCAGTTTCAATAGCAATCAGCCCCAGCATTTT.

The rearrangement joins TRBV3-1 to TRBJ2-1, with no clear D. CDR3 length: 14 amino acids. Germline V gene lookup returns CDR1 LGHDT and CDR2 YNNKEL (reference sequence). Between the trimmed V and J ends, which lost 1 base and 3 bases, there was a span of 7 bases. The CDR3 DNA sequence: TGTGCCAGCAGCCAAGTGTTAGTCTACAATGAGCAGTTCTTC. Translated: CASSQVLVYNEQFF.

This chain uses TRBV6-1 with TRBJ2-3; 10 positions agree with TRBD1. After removal of 5 bases from V and 1 base from J, the junction contained 6 bases not matched to a gene. The CDR3 is 16 amino acids. The germline gives CDR1 MNHNS, CDR2 SASEGT. CDR3: CASSPQTGGGTDTQYF. The CDR3 DNA sequence: TGTGCCAGCAGTCCTCAGACAGGGGGCGGCACAGATACGCAGTATTTT.

The chain couples TRBV12-3 or TRBV12-4 to TRBJ2-1; D gene unclear. The CDR3 consists of 13 residues. Between the trimmed V and J ends, which lost 2 bases and 10 bases, there was a span of 12 bases. The CDR3 region is CASSLSSLREQFF. DNA of the CDR3: TGTGCCAGCAGTTTAAGTTCTCTCCGGGAGCAGTTCTTC.

The CDR3 sequence is CASSRDRPPMGYTF. The CDR3 DNA reads TGTGCCAGCAGTCGGGACAGGCCCCCTATGGGCTACACCTTC. The V gene is TRBV12-3 or TRBV12-4, the J gene TRBJ1-2; 8 bases fit TRBD1. This CDR3 is built from 14 residues. J was trimmed by 8 bases and V by 5 bases; bases with no gene match: 10.

The chain carries TRBV3-1 and TRBJ1-2; no firm D call. The CDR3 totals 14 residues. The germline V gene encodes CDR1 LGHDT and CDR2 YNNKEL (reference sequence). Trimming cost V 0 bases and J 8 bases, with 13 bases left between them. This CDR3 reads CASSQDPGLSGYTF. The CDR3 DNA sequence: TGTGCCAGCAGCCAAGACCCAGGTCTAAGCGGCTACACCTTC.